This T cell receptor beta chain appears in the sequencing data of a study of neurological immune-mediated disorders. The CDR3 is 14 residues long. With 7 bases removed from V and 0 bases from J, the gap between germline ends came to 12 bases. Germline CDR1 LNHDA, CDR2 SQIVND (reference sequence). It was by 5'RACE with 10-nucleotide random UMIs that the cDNA was made. Per sequencing run, 15-18 subjects together gave over 170 million TCR-beta sequences. One entry per CDR3 protein results from TCRdb running MiXCR on the 5' RACE reads. The sample contains tens of thousands of distinct CDR3 sequences, roughly a tenth of which appear only once. The time point: longitudinal time-point 1 (baseline). Source material was 2 million unsorted PBMCs, stored at -80 °C in RNAlater. The table lists this clonotype with many counts.

The sequenced sample consisted of PBMCs. V gene TRBV19 combines with J gene TRBJ2-5, with D unresolved. The source of this sequence is a male donor with HTLV-1-associated myelopathy (HAM/TSP). CDR3 nucleotides: TGTGCCAGTAAGCCCGAACTGTACCAAGAGACCCAGTACTTC. Protein: CASKPELYQETQYF.